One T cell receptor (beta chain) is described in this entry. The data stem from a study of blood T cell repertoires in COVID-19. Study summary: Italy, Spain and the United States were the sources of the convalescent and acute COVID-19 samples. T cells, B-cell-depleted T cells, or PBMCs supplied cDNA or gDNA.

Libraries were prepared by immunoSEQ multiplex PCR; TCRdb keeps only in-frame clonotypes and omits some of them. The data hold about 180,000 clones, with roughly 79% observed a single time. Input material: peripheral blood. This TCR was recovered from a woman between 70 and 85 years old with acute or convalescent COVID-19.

In nucleotides, the CDR3 is TGTGCCAGCAGTTCGGGACCGGGGGGAGCAGATACGCAGTATTTT. Translated: CASSSGPGGADTQYF. The gene calls are TRBV27 and TRBJ2-3; 7 bases align to TRBD2. CDR1 and CDR2 from the germline V gene are MNHEY and SMNVEV (reference sequence). The trim removed 4 bases at V and 4 bases at J, leaving 8 bases unmatched. The CDR3 sequence is 15 residues long.